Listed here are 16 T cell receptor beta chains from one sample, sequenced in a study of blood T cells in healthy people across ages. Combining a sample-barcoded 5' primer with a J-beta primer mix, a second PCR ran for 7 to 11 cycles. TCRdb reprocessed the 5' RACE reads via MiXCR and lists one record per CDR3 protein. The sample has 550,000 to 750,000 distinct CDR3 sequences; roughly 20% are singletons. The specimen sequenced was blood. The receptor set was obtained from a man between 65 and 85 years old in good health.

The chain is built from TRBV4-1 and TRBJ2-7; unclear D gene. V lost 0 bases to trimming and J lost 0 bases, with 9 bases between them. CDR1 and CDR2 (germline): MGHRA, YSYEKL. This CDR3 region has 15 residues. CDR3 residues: CASSQDRSDSYEQYF. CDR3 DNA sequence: TGCGCCAGCAGCCAAGATCGGTCAGACTCCTACGAGCAGTACTTC.

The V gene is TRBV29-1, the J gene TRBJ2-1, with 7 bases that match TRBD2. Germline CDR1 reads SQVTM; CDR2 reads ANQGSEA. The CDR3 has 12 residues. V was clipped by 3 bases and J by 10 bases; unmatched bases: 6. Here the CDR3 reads CSVERGSGEQFF. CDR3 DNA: TGCAGCGTTGAGCGGGGGAGTGGGGAGCAGTTCTTC.

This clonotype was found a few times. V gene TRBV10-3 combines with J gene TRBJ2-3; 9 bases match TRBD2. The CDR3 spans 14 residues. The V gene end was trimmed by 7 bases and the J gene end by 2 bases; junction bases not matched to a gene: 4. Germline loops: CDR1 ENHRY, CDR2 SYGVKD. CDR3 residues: CAIMASGATDTQYF. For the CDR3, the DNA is TGTGCCATCATGGCTAGCGGGGCCACAGATACGCAGTATTTT.

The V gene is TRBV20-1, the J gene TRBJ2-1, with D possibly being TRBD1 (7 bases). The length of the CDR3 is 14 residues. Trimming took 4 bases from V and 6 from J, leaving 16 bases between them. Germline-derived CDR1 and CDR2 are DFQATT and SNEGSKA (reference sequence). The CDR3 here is CSANTGEVGNEQFF. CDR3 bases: TGCAGTGCTAATACAGGGGAGGTGGGCAATGAGCAGTTCTTC.

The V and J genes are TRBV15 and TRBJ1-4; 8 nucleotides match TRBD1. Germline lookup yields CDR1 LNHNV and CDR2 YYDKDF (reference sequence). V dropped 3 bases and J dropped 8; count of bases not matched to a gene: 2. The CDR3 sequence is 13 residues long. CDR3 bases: TGTGCCACCAGCAGGGACAGGGTAGAAAAACTGTTTTTT. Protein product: CATSRDRVEKLFF.

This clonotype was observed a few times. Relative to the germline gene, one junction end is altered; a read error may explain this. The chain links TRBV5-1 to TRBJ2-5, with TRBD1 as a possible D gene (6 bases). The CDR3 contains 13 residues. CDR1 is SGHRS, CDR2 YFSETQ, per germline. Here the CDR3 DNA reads TGCGCCGGCAGCTTGACAGGTCAAGAGACCCAGTACTTC. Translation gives CAGSLTGQETQYF.

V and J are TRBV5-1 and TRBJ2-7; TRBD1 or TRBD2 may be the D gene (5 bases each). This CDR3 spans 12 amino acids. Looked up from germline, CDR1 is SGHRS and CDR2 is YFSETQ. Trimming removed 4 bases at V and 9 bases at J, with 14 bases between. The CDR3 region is CASSPVVGGQYF. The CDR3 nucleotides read TGCGCCAGCAGCCCCGTGGTTGGGGGGCAGTACTTC.

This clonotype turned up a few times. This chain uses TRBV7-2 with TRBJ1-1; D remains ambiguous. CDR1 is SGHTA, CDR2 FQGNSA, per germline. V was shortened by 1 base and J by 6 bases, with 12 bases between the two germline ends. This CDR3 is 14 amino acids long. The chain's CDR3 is CASSLVGRTPEAFF. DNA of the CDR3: TGTGCCAGCAGCTTAGTGGGCAGGACCCCTGAAGCTTTCTTT. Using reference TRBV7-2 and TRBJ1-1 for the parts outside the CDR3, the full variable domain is GAGVSQSPSNKVTEKGKDVELRCDPISGHTALYWYRQSLGQGLEFLIYFQGNSAPDKSGLPSDRFSAERTGGSVSTLTIQRTQQEDSAVYLCASSLVGRTPEAFFGQGTRLTVV.

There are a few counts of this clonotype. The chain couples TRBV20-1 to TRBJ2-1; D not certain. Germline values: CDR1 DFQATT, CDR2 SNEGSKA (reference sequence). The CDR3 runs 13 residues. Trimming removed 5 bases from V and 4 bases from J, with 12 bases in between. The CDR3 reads CSALISNYNEQFF. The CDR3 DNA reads TGCAGTGCTCTCATTTCTAATTACAATGAGCAGTTCTTC.

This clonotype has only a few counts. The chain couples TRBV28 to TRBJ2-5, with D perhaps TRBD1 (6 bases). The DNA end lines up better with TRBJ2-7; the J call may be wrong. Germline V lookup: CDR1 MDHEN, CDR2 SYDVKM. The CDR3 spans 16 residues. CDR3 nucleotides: TGTGCCAGCAGTACCCCGACAGGTAGTCTTTCCTACGAGCAGTACTTC. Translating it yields CASSTPTGSLSYEQYF.

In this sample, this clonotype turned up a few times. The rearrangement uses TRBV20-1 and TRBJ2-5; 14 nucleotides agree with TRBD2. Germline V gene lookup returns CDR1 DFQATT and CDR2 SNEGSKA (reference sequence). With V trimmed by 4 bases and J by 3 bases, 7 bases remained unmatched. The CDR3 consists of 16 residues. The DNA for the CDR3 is TGCAGTGCTATCCCGGGACTAGCGGGAGAGGAAGAGACCCAGTACTTC. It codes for CSAIPGLAGEEETQYF.

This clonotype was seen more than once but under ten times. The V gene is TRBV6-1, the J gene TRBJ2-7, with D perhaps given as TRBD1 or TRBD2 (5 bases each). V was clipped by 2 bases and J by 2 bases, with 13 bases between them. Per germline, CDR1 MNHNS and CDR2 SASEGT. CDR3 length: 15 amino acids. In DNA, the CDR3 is TGTGCCAGCAGTGAATTCGGGACGAGTACCTACGAGCAGTACTTC. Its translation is CASSEFGTSTYEQYF.

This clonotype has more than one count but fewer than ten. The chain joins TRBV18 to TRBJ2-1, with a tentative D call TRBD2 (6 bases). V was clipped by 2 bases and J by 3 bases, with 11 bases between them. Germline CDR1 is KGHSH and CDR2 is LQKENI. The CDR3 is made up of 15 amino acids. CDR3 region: CASSPFTGDYNEQFF. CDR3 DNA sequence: TGTGCCAGCTCACCATTCACGGGAGACTACAATGAGCAGTTCTTC.

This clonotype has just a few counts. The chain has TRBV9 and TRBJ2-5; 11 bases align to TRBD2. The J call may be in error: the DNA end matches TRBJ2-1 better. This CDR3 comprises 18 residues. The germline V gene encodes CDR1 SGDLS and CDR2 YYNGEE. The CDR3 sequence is CASSVASLLAGGKIEQFF. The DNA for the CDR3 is TGTGCCAGCAGCGTAGCCTCCCTCCTAGCGGGAGGTAAGATTGAGCAGTTCTTC.

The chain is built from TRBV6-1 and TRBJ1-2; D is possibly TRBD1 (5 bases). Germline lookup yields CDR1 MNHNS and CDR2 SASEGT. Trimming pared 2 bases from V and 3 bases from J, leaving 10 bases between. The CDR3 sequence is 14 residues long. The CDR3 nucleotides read TGTGCCAGCAGTGAACCTGGGGGATACTATGGCTACACCTTC. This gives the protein CASSEPGGYYGYTF.

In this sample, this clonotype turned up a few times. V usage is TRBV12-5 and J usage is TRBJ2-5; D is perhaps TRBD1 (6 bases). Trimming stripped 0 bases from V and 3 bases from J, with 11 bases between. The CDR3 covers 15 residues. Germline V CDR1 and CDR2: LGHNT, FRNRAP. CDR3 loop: CASGLVERGKETQYF. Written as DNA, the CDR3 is TGTGCTAGTGGTTTGGTCGAGAGGGGGAAAGAGACCCAGTACTTC.